Listed here are 30 T cell receptor beta chains from one sample, sequenced in a study of PD-L1 blockade in urothelial cancer. Sequencing was performed with immunoSEQ multiplex PCR; in TCRdb, only in-frame clones are kept and a portion is missing. The sample holds 75,000 to 95,000 clones; 90% are singletons and the top ten take roughly a tenth. Source: PBMCs, taken around atezolizumab (anti-PD-L1) treatment. Every receptor here comes from a man aged 60 to 75 with urothelial cancer.

The chain is built from TRBV4-3 and TRBJ1-1; D call uncertain. Germline V lookup: CDR1 LGHNA, CDR2 YSLEER. The V gene lost 0 bases and the J gene lost 1 base, with 6 bases spanning the gap. The CDR3 consists of 14 residues. The CDR3 DNA is TGCGCCAGCAGCCAAGATTCGGGGAACACTGAAGCTTTCTTT. Translation: CASSQDSGNTEAFF.

CDR3 coding DNA: TGTGCCAGCAGCCCGGGACAAACGAATCAGCCCCAGCATTTT. It yields the protein CASSPGQTNQPQHF. The chain has TRBV7-8 and TRBJ1-5; a weak D match, TRBD1 (6 bases). This CDR3 has 14 amino acids. CDR1 and CDR2 (germline): SGHVS, FQNEAQ. Trimming took 5 bases from V and 4 from J, leaving 12 bases between them.

This chain uses TRBV4-3 with TRBJ2-7, with 7 bases that match TRBD2. The CDR3 is 14 amino acids. The germline V gene encodes CDR1 LGHNA and CDR2 YSLEER. V shed 1 base, J shed 13 bases, and the junction held 13 bases outside the gene matches. The CDR3 nucleotides read TGCGCCAGCAGCCAAGCCCGTGGAAGCGGGGTAGTCTACTTC. Its protein is CASSQARGSGVVYF.

J is TRBJ2-5 and V is TRBV5-5, with 8 bases lining up with TRBD1. CDR1 and CDR2 from the germline V gene are SGHKS and YYEKEE (reference sequence). V lost 4 bases to trimming and J lost 4 bases; unmatched junction nucleotides: 6. The CDR3 is 14 amino acids. In nucleotides, the CDR3 is TGTGCCAGCAGCCTAGCGACAGGGGCAGAGACCCAGTACTTC. Amino acids: CASSLATGAETQYF.

A few counts support this clone. The rearrangement joins TRBV4-1 to TRBJ2-7; 9 bases are shared with TRBD2. The CDR3 covers 15 residues. Trimming at V came to 2 bases and at J to 3 bases, leaving 5 bases not matched to a gene. The germline CDR1 and CDR2 sequences are MGHRA and YSYEKL. CDR3 nucleotide sequence: TGCGCCAGCAGCCAACCGGGACTAGCAGACTACGAGCAGTACTTC. Translating gives CASSQPGLADYEQYF.

This chain uses TRBV2 with TRBJ2-4; no definite D call. Germline CDR1 SNHLY, CDR2 FYNNEI. The CDR3 consists of 14 residues. V lost 3 bases and J 3 bases, leaving 9 bases between the germline ends. As DNA, the CDR3 is TGTGCCAGCAGTGACGGAGCGTACAAAAACATTCAGTACTTC. Protein product: CASSDGAYKNIQYF.

This clone was observed once. V usage is TRBV30 and J usage is TRBJ1-2, with unresolved D. Germline CDR1 is GTSNPN and CDR2 is SVGIG (reference sequence). This CDR3 is 12 amino acids long. The germline V and J ends were trimmed by 2 bases and 2 bases, with 6 bases remaining between them. The CDR3 spells CAWSTQNYGYTF. CDR3 nucleotides: TGTGCCTGGAGTACACAGAACTATGGCTACACCTTC.

V is TRBV5-1 and J is TRBJ1-1, with 9 bases fitting TRBD1. Losses at the gene ends were 4 bases for V and 5 bases for J; bases not matched to a gene: 12. The V gene's germline CDR1 is SGHRS and CDR2 YFSETQ. The CDR3 sequence is 16 residues long. The DNA for the CDR3 is TGCGCCAGCAGCAGGGGGGACAGGGAGATGAGAACTGAAGCTTTCTTT. This encodes CASSRGDREMRTEAFF.

As regards this clone: Other DNA sequences in this sample translate to the same CDR3. The V and J genes are TRBV9 and TRBJ1-1, with no clear D. V lost 0 bases and J lost 0, with 6 bases in between. Per germline, CDR1 SGDLS and CDR2 YYNGEE. This CDR3 spans 14 amino acids. For the CDR3, the DNA is TGTGCCAGCAGCGTAGGGGCTATGAACACTGAAGCTTTCTTT. Residues: CASSVGAMNTEAFF.

The chain uses TRBV7-3 and TRBJ2-1; 8 bases map to TRBD2. Germline V gene sequence: CDR1 SGHTA, CDR2 FQGTGA. This CDR3 contains 15 residues. With 2 bases clipped from V and 10 bases from J, the junction kept 10 bases outside the gene matches. The CDR3 is CASSLGGSGAHEQFF. CDR3 DNA: TGTGCCAGCAGCTTAGGGGGTAGCGGGGCCCACGAGCAGTTCTTC.

This clone was detected once. This chain links TRBV7-8 with TRBJ1-1, with 7 bases lining up with TRBD1. Losses at the gene ends were 6 bases for V and 1 base for J; bases not matched to a gene: 5. The CDR3 sequence is 14 residues long. Per germline, CDR1 SGHVS and CDR2 FQNEAQ. The CDR3 DNA is TGTGCCAGCAGAACGGACAGGAAGAACACTGAAGCTTTCTTT. It codes for CASRTDRKNTEAFF.

This chain joins TRBV9 and TRBJ2-2; 9 bases are a match to TRBD1. CDR1 and CDR2 from the germline V gene are SGDLS and YYNGEE. V trimming: 0 bases; J trimming: 1 base; junction bases outside the gene matches: 4. The CDR3 is made up of 17 amino acids. The CDR3 spells CASSVGLGQGNTGELFF. For the CDR3, the DNA is TGTGCCAGCAGCGTAGGTCTGGGACAGGGGAACACCGGGGAGCTGTTTTTT. The variable domain in full, with the rest retrieved from reference TRBV9 and TRBJ2-2, is DSGVTQTPKHLITATGQRVTLRCSPRSGDLSVYWYQQSLDQGLQFLIQYYNGEERAKGNILERFSAQQFPDLHSELNLSSLELGDSALYFCASSVGLGQGNTGELFFGEGSRLTVL.

The rearrangement uses TRBV19 and TRBJ1-4; 7 nucleotides agree with TRBD1. Germline CDR1 LNHDA, CDR2 SQIVND (reference sequence). J was trimmed by 7 bases and V by 7 bases; bases with no gene match: 12. The CDR3 is 15 amino acids. CDR3 sequence reads: CASIPTAGGPEKLFF. The CDR3 nucleotides read TGTGCCAGTATTCCCACGGCAGGGGGGCCTGAAAAACTGTTTTTT.

The J gene is TRBJ1-1, the V gene TRBV19, with D possibly TRBD1 on 6 matching bases. The germline V gene encodes CDR1 LNHDA and CDR2 SQIVND (reference sequence). V was clipped by 7 bases and J by 6 bases, with 18 bases between them. The CDR3 sequence is 14 residues long. The CDR3 nucleotides are TGTGCCAGTATTACCCACCCGAGGGGGTCTGAAGCTTTCTTT. It codes for CASITHPRGSEAFF.

J is TRBJ2-7 and V is TRBV29-1; D might be TRBD1 (5 bases). Germline assignment: CDR1 SQVTM and CDR2 ANQGSEA. This CDR3 comprises 13 residues. V was shortened by 2 bases and J by 2 bases, with 10 bases between the two germline ends. Here the CDR3 DNA reads TGCAGCGTTGAAAACAGGCCAACCTACGAGCAGTACTTC. This sequence encodes CSVENRPTYEQYF.

The CDR3: CASSPGTAQETQYF. The CDR3 region has the DNA TGTGCCAGCAGCCCGGGGACAGCTCAAGAGACCCAGTACTTC. The V and J genes are TRBV4-2 and TRBJ2-5; TRBD1 aligns across 7 bases. Germline CDR1 is LGHNA and CDR2 is YNFKEQ. The CDR3 is 14 amino acids. With 4 bases clipped from V and 2 bases from J, the junction kept 4 bases outside the gene matches.

The rearrangement joins TRBV5-4 to TRBJ2-5, with D possibly being TRBD2 (6 bases). CDR3 size: 12 residues. Per the germline V gene, CDR1 is SGHNT and CDR2 is YYREEE (reference sequence). V was cut by 9 bases and J by 5 bases, with 14 bases left in between. In DNA form, the CDR3 reads TGTGCCACCGGGGGTACCGGGGAGACCCAGTACTTC. This sequence encodes CATGGTGETQYF.

This clone was seen once. The rearrangement uses TRBV5-1 and TRBJ1-2; D possibly corresponds to TRBD1 (5 bases). The CDR3 contains 13 residues. From germline, CDR1 is SGHRS and CDR2 YFSETQ. V lost 4 bases, J lost 6 bases, and 13 bases lay in between. The CDR3 reads CASSPRDADGYTF. The CDR3 bases are TGCGCCAGCAGCCCCAGGGATGCGGATGGCTACACCTTC.

V gene TRBV30 combines with J gene TRBJ2-3, with 15 bases lining up with TRBD2. The CDR3 totals 17 residues. The V segment lost 2 bases and the J segment 4 bases; nucleotides outside the gene matches: 7. Germline V gene data show CDR1 as GTSNPN and CDR2 as SVGIG (reference sequence). The CDR3 region has the DNA TGTGCCTGGAGTCTTATTCGGACTAGCGGGAGGGCAGATACGCAGTATTTT. The encoded protein is CAWSLIRTSGRADTQYF.

Only a few counts were recorded for this clone. The rearrangement joins TRBV5-1 to TRBJ2-5; 7 nucleotides agree with TRBD1. Germline V gives CDR1 SGHRS, CDR2 YFSETQ. This CDR3 comprises 17 residues. V shed 0 bases and J 2 bases; nucleotides not matched to a gene: 10. The CDR3 nucleotides read TGCGCCAGCAGCTTGGGATTAGGGGGCAATGGGCAAGAGACCCAGTACTTC. Amino acid sequence: CASSLGLGGNGQETQYF.

The chain joins TRBV30 to TRBJ1-1; D uncertain. Trimming took 0 bases from V and 1 from J, leaving 6 bases between them. Germline V gene data show CDR1 as GTSNPN and CDR2 as SVGIG (reference sequence). CDR3 length: 13 amino acids. The CDR3: CAWSVVANTEAFF. DNA of the CDR3: TGTGCCTGGAGTGTCGTGGCGAACACTGAAGCTTTCTTT. Full variable domain (rest looked up from reference TRBV30 and TRBJ1-1): SQTIHQWPATLVQPVGSPLSLECTVEGTSNPNLYWYRQAAGRGLQLLFYSVGIGQISSEVPQNLSASRPQDRQFILSSKKLLLSDSGFYLCAWSVVANTEAFFGQGTRLTVV.

The chain couples TRBV5-6 to TRBJ2-3; 14 nucleotides line up with TRBD2. Per the germline V gene, CDR1 is SGHDT and CDR2 is YYEEEE. V lost 3 bases, J lost 6 bases, and 6 bases stayed unmatched. CDR3 length: 16 amino acids. The CDR3 region has the DNA TGTGCCAGCAGCTGGGCGGGACTAGCGGGAGAGGATACGCAGTATTTT. Protein product: CASSWAGLAGEDTQYF.

This sequence joins TRBV7-3 and TRBJ1-5, with D maybe TRBD1 (6 bases). Trimming took off 7 bases at V and 4 bases at J, with 17 bases between the two ends. The CDR3 contains 15 residues. Germline CDR1 and CDR2: SGHTA and FQGTGA. The CDR3 is CASTPGTHQNQPQHF. The CDR3 DNA reads as TGTGCCAGCACCCCCGGGACACACCAAAATCAGCCCCAGCATTTT.

The CDR3 DNA reads TGTGCCTGGAGTGCCCTCGGAGGGGGCCCCGGCGCCGGGGAGCTGTTTTTT. The encoded protein is CAWSALGGGPGAGELFF. The genes are TRBV30 and TRBJ2-2, with a possible D match to TRBD1 (7 bases). V was clipped by 1 base and J by 6 bases, with 21 bases between them. The length of the CDR3 is 17 residues. Per germline, CDR1 GTSNPN and CDR2 SVGIG (reference sequence).

The V call is TRBV6-5, the J call TRBJ2-7, with 9 nucleotides matching TRBD1. Germline CDR1 MNHEY, CDR2 SVGAGI. This CDR3 is built from 13 residues. J lost 2 bases, V lost 10 bases, and 6 bases had no gene match. The CDR3 reads CATGQGTTYEQYF. The CDR3 nucleotides are TGTGCCACCGGACAGGGGACGACCTACGAGCAGTACTTC.

The chain is built from TRBV4-3 and TRBJ2-1; D might be TRBD1 (6 bases). Trimming took 0 bases from V and 7 from J, leaving 10 bases between them. There are 14 residues in the CDR3. The germline V gene has CDR1 LGHNA and CDR2 YSLEER. The CDR3 loop is CASSQETGRNEQFF. CDR3 DNA: TGCGCCAGCAGCCAAGAGACAGGTAGGAATGAGCAGTTCTTC.

This sequence joins TRBV19 and TRBJ2-5, with D maybe TRBD1 (5 bases). V was shortened by 1 base and J by 5 bases, with 8 bases between the two germline ends. The germline CDR1 and CDR2 sequences are LNHDA and SQIVND (reference sequence). There are 13 residues in the CDR3. The DNA of the CDR3 is TGTGCCAGTAGTATAGTCCCAGGGGAGACCCAGTACTTC. It yields the protein CASSIVPGETQYF.

V gene TRBV9 combines with J gene TRBJ2-5; possibly TRBD2 for D (5 bases). V was clipped by 0 bases and J by 0 bases, with 12 bases between them. The CDR3 is 16 residues long. In germline, CDR1 is SGDLS, CDR2 YYNGEE. CDR3 in amino acids: CASSVGASQYQETQYF. The CDR3 nucleotides read TGTGCCAGCAGCGTAGGTGCTAGCCAGTACCAAGAGACCCAGTACTTC.

In DNA form, the CDR3 reads TGTGCCAGCAGTTTAATCGGTGCCCCGGGCTACGAGCAGTACTTC. As protein: CASSLIGAPGYEQYF. The chain recombines TRBV28 with TRBJ2-7; D is undetermined. Germline loops: CDR1 MDHEN, CDR2 SYDVKM. This CDR3 has 15 residues. Trimming pared 2 bases from V and 3 bases from J, leaving 14 bases between.

The chain couples TRBV7-8 to TRBJ1-1, with a possible D match to TRBD1 (6 bases). Trimming took 5 bases from V and 0 from J, leaving 13 bases between them. This CDR3 is 15 amino acids long. Per the germline V gene, CDR1 is SGHVS and CDR2 is FQNEAQ. CDR3 nucleotides: TGTGCCAGCAGCCCGAGGGGGGGGCTGAACACTGAAGCTTTCTTT. Its translation is CASSPRGGLNTEAFF.